This TCR beta chain is from a study of T cells and Merkel cell carcinoma outcomes. CDR1 and CDR2 (germline): SGHRS, YFSETQ. This CDR3 comprises 11 residues. V was trimmed by 4 bases and J by 8 bases, leaving 9 bases between them. Data came from immunoSEQ multiplex PCR; TCRdb stores just in-frame clones and leaves some out. The sample lists under 20,000 clones, around 86% occurring once. The specimen sequenced was tumor tissue from Merkel cell carcinoma. The sequence was obtained from a human donor with Merkel cell carcinoma. This chain joins TRBV5-1 and TRBJ1-1; D is perhaps TRBD1 (6 bases). The CDR3 loop is CASSPGTEAFF. Written as DNA, the CDR3 is TGCGCCAGCAGCCCCGGGACAGAAGCTTTCTTT.